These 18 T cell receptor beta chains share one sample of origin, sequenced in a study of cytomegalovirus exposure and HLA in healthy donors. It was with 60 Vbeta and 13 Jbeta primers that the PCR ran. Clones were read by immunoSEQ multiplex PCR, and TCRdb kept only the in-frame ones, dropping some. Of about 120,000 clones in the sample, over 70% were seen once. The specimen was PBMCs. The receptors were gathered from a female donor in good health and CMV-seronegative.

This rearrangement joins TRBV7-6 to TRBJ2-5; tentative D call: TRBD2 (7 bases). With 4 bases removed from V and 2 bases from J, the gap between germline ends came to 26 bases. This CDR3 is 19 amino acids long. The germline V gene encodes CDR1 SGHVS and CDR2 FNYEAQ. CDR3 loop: CASSSLGGFAGARQETQYF. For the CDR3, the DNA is TGTGCCAGCAGCTCCCTGGGTGGGTTTGCGGGGGCCCGTCAAGAGACCCAGTACTTC.

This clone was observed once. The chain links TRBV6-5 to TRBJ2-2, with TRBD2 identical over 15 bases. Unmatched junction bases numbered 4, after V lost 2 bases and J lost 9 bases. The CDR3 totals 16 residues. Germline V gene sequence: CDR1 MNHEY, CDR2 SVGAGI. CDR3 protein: CASSYVGLAGGRELFF. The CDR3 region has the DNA TGTGCCAGCAGTTACGTTGGACTAGCGGGAGGGAGGGAGCTGTTTTTT.

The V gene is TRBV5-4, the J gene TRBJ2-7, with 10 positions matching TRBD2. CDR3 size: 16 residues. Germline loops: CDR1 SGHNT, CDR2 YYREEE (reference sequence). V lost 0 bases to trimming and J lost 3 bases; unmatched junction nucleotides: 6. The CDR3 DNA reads TGTGCCAGCAGCTTGGATGCTAGCGGGAGTTTCTACGAGCAGTACTTC. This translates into CASSLDASGSFYEQYF.

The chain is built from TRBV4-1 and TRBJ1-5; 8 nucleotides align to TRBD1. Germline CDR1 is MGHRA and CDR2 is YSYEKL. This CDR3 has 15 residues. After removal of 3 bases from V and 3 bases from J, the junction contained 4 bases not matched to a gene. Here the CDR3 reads CASSHKQGVNQPQHF. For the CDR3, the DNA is TGCGCCAGCAGCCACAAACAGGGGGTCAATCAGCCCCAGCATTTT.

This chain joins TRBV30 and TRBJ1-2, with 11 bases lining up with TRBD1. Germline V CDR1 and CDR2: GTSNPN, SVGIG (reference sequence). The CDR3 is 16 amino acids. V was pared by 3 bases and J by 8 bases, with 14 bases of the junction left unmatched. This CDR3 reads CAWSAAGTGGFQGYTF. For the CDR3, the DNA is TGTGCCTGGAGCGCCGCCGGGACAGGGGGGTTTCAGGGCTACACCTTC.

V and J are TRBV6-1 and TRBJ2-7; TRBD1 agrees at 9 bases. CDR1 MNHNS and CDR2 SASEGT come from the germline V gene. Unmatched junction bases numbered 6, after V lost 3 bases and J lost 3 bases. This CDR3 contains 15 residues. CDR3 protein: CASSDPGTGRYEQYF. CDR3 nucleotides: TGTGCCAGCAGTGACCCCGGGACAGGGCGCTACGAGCAGTACTTC.

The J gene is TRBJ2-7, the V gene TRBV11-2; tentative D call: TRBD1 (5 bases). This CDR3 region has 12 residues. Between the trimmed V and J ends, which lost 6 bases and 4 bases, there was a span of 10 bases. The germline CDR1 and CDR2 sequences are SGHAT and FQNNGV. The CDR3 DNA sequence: TGTGCCAGCAGTTCCAAGGGGTACGAGCAGTACTTC. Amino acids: CASSSKGYEQYF.

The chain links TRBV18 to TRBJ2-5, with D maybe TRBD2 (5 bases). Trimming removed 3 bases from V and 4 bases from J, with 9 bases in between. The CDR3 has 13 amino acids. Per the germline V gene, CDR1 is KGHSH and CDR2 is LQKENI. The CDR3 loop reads CASSPGRVETQYF. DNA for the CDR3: TGTGCCAGCTCACCCGGGCGGGTAGAGACCCAGTACTTC.

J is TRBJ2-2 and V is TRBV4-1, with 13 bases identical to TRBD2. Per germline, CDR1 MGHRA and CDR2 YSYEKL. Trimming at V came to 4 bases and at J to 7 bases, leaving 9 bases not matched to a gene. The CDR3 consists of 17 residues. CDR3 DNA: TGCGCCAGCAGCCGGTCTACTAGCGGGGGGGCCGGCGGGGAGCTGTTTTTT. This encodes CASSRSTSGGAGGELFF.

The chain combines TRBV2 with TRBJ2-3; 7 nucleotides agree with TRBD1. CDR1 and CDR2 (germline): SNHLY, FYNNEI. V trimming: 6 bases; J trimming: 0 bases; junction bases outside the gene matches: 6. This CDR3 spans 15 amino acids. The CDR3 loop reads CASSQRTGSTDTQYF. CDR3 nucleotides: TGTGCCAGCAGCCAAAGGACAGGTAGCACAGATACGCAGTATTTT.

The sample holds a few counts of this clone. CDR3 DNA sequence: TGTGCCAGCAGCTTAGCCCCTCACGGCAATGAGCAGTTCTTC. This encodes CASSLAPHGNEQFF. This chain uses TRBV7-6 with TRBJ2-1; no reliable D call. The germline V and J ends were trimmed by 0 bases and 6 bases, with 9 bases remaining between them. CDR1 is SGHVS and CDR2 is FNYEAQ in the germline V gene. CDR3 size: 14 residues.

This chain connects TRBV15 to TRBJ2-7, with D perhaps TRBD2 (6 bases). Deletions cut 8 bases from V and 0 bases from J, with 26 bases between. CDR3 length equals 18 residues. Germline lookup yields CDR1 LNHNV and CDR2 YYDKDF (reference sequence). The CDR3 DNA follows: TGTGCCACCCGCACGGGGGTACGGCGGACGGGGGACTCCTACGAGCAGTACTTC. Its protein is CATRTGVRRTGDSYEQYF.

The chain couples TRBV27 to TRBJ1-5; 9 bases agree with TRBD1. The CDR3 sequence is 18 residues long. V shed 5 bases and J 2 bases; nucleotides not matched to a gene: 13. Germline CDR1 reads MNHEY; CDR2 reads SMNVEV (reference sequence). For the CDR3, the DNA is TGTGCCAGCAGTCCACTACCCCCGGGACAGGGTGGCAATCAGCCCCAGCATTTT. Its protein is CASSPLPPGQGGNQPQHF.

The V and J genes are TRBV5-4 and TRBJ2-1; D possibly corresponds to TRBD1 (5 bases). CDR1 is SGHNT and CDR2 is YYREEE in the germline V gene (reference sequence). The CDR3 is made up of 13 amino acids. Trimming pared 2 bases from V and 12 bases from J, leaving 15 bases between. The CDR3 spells CASSLPAGLVQFF. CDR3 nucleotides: TGTGCCAGCAGCTTACCTGCAGGGTTGGTGCAGTTCTTC.

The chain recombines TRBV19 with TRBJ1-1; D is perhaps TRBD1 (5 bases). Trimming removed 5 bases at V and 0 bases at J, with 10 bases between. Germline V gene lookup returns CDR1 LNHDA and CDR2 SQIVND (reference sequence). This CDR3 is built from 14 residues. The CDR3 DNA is TGTGCCAGTAGTCTGCAGGGTTTGAACACTGAAGCTTTCTTT. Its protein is CASSLQGLNTEAFF.

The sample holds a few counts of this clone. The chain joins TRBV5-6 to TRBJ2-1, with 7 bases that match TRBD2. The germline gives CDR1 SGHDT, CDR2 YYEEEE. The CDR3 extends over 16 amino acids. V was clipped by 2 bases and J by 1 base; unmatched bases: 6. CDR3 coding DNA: TGTGCCAGCAGCTTATTTCCGGGACTATCCTACAATGAGCAGTTCTTC. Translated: CASSLFPGLSYNEQFF.

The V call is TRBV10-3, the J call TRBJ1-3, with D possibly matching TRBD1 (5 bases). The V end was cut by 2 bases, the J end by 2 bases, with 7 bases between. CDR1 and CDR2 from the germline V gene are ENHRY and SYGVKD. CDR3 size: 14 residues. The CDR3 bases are TGTGCCATCAGTGAGACAGGTACTGGAAACACCATATATTTT. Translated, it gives CAISETGTGNTIYF.

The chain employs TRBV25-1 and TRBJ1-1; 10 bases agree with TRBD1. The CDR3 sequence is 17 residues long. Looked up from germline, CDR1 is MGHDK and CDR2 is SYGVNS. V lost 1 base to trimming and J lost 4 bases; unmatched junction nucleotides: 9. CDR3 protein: CASSESTGGVWSTEAFF. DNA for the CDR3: TGTGCCAGCAGTGAATCGACAGGGGGCGTGTGGAGCACTGAAGCTTTCTTT. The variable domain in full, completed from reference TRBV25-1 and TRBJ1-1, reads EADIYQTPRYLVIGTGKKITLECSQTMGHDKMYWYQQDPGMELHLIHYSYGVNSTEKGDLSSESTVSRIRTEHFPLTLESARPSHTSQYLCASSESTGGVWSTEAFFGQGTRLTVV.